The clone carrying this T cell receptor beta chain has more than one count but fewer than ten. The antigen remains undetermined. Researchers reported that TCR beta cDNA libraries carried unique molecular identifiers. Each CDR3 protein is one row after TCRdb ran MiXCR on the PCR reads. The table records roughly 570,000 distinct CDR3 sequences, around a third of them present only once. This entry is derived from a study of post-analysis software for immune sequencing data. Study findings and constraints: Clustering by F measure revealed strong co-clustering among samples prepared together in one batch. Among roughly 5 TRBV segments more frequent in patients than controls were TRBV5-6, TRBV5-1 and TRBV20-1.

V dropped 5 bases and J dropped 1 base, with 15 bases sitting between them. CDR1 is MNHEY, CDR2 SMNVEV, per germline (reference sequence). The CDR3 runs 15 residues. The clonotype comes from a girl under 18 with multiple sclerosis. Sequenced: blood. This chain joins TRBV27 and TRBJ2-7; D possibly corresponds to TRBD2 (5 bases). Here the CDR3 DNA reads TGTGCCAGCAGTCCAAAGCCACGAGGGTCCTACGAGCAGTACTTC. It is translated as CASSPKPRGSYEQYF.